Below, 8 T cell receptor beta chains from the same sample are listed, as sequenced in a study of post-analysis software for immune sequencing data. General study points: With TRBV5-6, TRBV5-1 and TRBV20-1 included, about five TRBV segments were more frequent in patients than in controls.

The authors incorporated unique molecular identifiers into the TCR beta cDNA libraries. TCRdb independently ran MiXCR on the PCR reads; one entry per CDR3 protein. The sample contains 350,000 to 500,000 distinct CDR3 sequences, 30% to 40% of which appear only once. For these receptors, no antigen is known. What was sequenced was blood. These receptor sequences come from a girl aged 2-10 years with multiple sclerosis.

CDR3 residues: CASSVTEGAYEQYF. CDR3 in DNA: TGTGCCAGCAGCGTAACGGAGGGGGCCTACGAGCAGTACTTC. The chain employs TRBV9 and TRBJ2-7; D may match TRBD1 or TRBD2 (6 bases each). This CDR3 has 14 residues. The germline gives CDR1 SGDLS, CDR2 YYNGEE. V lost 1 base, J lost 2 bases, and 10 bases lay in between.

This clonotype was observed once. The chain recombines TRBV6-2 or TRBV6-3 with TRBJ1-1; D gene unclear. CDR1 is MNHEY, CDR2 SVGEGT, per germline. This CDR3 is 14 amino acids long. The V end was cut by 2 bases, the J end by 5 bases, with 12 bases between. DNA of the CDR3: TGTGCCAGCAGTTACGTCGTAGGGAGAACTGAAGCTTTCTTT. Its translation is CASSYVVGRTEAFF.

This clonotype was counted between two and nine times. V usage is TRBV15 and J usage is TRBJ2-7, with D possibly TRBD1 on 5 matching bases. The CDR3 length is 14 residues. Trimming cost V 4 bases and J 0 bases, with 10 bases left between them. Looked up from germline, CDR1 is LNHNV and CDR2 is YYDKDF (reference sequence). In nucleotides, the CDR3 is TGTGCCACCAGCAACGAGGACAACTCCTACGAGCAGTACTTC. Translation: CATSNEDNSYEQYF.

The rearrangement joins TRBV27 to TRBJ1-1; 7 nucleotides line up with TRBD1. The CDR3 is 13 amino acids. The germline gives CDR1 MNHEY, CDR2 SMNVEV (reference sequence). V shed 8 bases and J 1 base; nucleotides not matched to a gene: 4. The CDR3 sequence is CASQTGSNTEAFF. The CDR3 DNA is TGTGCCAGCCAGACAGGGTCGAACACTGAAGCTTTCTTT.

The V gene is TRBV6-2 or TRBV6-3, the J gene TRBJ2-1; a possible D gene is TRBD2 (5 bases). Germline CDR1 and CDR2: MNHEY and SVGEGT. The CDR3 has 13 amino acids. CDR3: CATEGVSRNEQFF. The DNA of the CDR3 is TGTGCTACAGAGGGAGTGAGTCGGAATGAGCAGTTCTTC.

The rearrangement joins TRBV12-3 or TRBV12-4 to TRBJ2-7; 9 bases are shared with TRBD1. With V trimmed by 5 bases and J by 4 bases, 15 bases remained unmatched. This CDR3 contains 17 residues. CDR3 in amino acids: CASSVNAPTGGMYEQYF. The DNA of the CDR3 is TGTGCCAGCAGTGTGAATGCTCCGACAGGGGGAATGTACGAGCAGTACTTC.

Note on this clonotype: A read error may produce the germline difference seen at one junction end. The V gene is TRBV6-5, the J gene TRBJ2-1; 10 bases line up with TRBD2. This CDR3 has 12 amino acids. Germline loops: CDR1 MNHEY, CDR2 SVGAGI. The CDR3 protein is CAGRELAGEQFF. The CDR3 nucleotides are TGTGCCGGCAGAGAACTAGCGGGGGAGCAGTTCTTC.

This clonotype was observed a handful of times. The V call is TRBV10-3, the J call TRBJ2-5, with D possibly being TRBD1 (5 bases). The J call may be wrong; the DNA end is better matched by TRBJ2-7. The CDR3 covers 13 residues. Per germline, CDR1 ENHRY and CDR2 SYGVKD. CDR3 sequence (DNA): TGTGCCATCAGGCAGGGCCTGGACTACGAGCAGTACTTC. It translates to CAIRQGLDYEQYF.